In this sample, the clone carrying this T cell receptor (beta chain) turned up a few times. Its antigen is not identified. TCRdb independently ran MiXCR on the PCR reads; one entry per CDR3 protein. The sample carries 60,000 to 80,000 distinct CDR3 sequences, less than 20% recorded once. The CDR3 covers 12 residues. Germline V gene lookup returns CDR1 SEHNR and CDR2 FQNEAQ (reference sequence). Trimming cost V 6 bases and J 8 bases, with 11 bases left between them. The source of the sample is a study of molecular identifiers for immune sequencing clone quantification. Study-level findings and limits: Spiked Jurkat TCR RNA from one cell was reportedly detectable among roughly 910,000 naive cells.

Sample: naive CD8+ T cells from blood, with Jurkat cell RNA spiked in. Subset defined: FACS-sorted CD8+CD4-CCR7+CD45RA+ naive T cells. The rearrangement uses TRBV7-9 and TRBJ2-1; the D is unclear. This TCR was sampled from a human donor in good health. Some libraries in this study had Jurkat cell RNA spiked in. Written as DNA, the CDR3 is TGTGCCAGCAGTATAGGTCGGGATGAGCAGTTCTTC. It yields the protein CASSIGRDEQFF.